What follows are 19 T cell receptor beta chains derived from one specimen sequenced in a study of cytomegalovirus exposure and HLA in healthy donors. Produced via immunoSEQ multiplex PCR; TCRdb's table is partial and in-frame only. The sample consists of about 350,000 clones, about 85% of them appearing once. Sequenced material: PBMCs. These receptors were obtained from a woman aged 30 to 39 in good health and CMV-seropositive.

V and J are TRBV11-2 and TRBJ2-7; TRBD2 aligns across 11 bases. Germline V gene lookup returns CDR1 SGHAT and CDR2 FQNNGV. The V and J ends lost 4 bases and 6 bases, in that order; junction bases with no gene match: 8. The CDR3 is made up of 15 amino acids. In DNA form, the CDR3 reads TGTGCCAGCAGCTCTTCCCTAACTAGCGGGGGCGAGCAGTACTTC. Protein sequence: CASSSSLTSGGEQYF.

This clone was seen a few times. The chain's CDR3 is CASSFATSAQYEQYF. CDR3 DNA sequence: TGTGCCAGCAGTTTCGCGACTAGCGCCCAGTACGAGCAGTACTTC. The genes are TRBV27 and TRBJ2-7; 8 bases match TRBD2. The CDR3 runs 15 residues. V lost 3 bases and J lost 4; bases outside the gene matches: 8. Germline CDR1 reads MNHEY; CDR2 reads SMNVEV (reference sequence).

The J gene is TRBJ2-1, the V gene TRBV15; 11 bases line up with TRBD2. The length of the CDR3 is 15 residues. Per the germline V gene, CDR1 is LNHNV and CDR2 is YYDKDF (reference sequence). V lost 5 bases to trimming and J lost 4 bases; unmatched junction nucleotides: 4. In DNA, the CDR3 is TGTGCCACCAGCCCGCTAGCGGGGGGATACAATGAGCAGTTCTTC. This encodes CATSPLAGGYNEQFF.

The chain employs TRBV27 and TRBJ2-7; tentatively, D is TRBD2 (5 bases). The V end was cut by 0 bases, the J end by 6 bases, with 9 bases between. The CDR3 has 13 residues. Germline values: CDR1 MNHEY, CDR2 SMNVEV (reference sequence). CDR3 loop: CASSLSGSLEQYF. The CDR3 nucleotides read TGTGCCAGCAGTTTATCGGGGAGTCTCGAGCAGTACTTC.

The V and J genes are TRBV27 and TRBJ1-1; no reliable D call. Trimming stripped 5 bases from V and 5 bases from J, with 21 bases between. The CDR3 contains 16 residues. Germline V gives CDR1 MNHEY, CDR2 SMNVEV (reference sequence). CDR3 sequence (DNA): TGTGCCAGCAGTCCCAAATCCAACCTCCTACAGACTGAAGCTTTCTTT. The encoded protein is CASSPKSNLLQTEAFF.

The V call is TRBV21-1, the J call TRBJ1-6. TRBV21-1 is described as a pseudogene. CDR3 size: 18 residues. The CDR3: CASFSERGVGTYNSPLHF. CDR3 DNA: TGTGCCAGCTTCTCCGAACGGGGCGTAGGAACTTATAATTCACCCCTCCACTTT.

The V and J genes are TRBV4-2 and TRBJ2-1, with D possibly being TRBD2 (6 bases). This CDR3 spans 16 amino acids. V was pared by 1 base and J by 4 bases, with 14 bases between. Germline CDR1 LGHNA, CDR2 YNFKEQ. The CDR3 DNA reads as TGTGCCAGCAGCCAAGGTCGGCGGGGCGAATACAATGAGCAGTTCTTC. Translating gives CASSQGRRGEYNEQFF.

The chain employs TRBV19 and TRBJ2-1; 12 nucleotides match TRBD2. Germline-derived CDR1 and CDR2 are LNHDA and SQIVND (reference sequence). J lost 5 bases, V lost 6 bases, and 2 bases had no gene match. The CDR3 is 14 amino acids. DNA for the CDR3: TGTGCCAGTAGAAGGACTAGCGGGAACAATGAGCAGTTCTTC. It is translated as CASRRTSGNNEQFF.

A single count supports this clone. DNA for the CDR3: TGTGCCAGCTGCCTCCCAGGGAAGACCCAGTACTTC. Translated, it gives CASCLPGKTQYF. The V call is TRBV28, the J call TRBJ2-5; D perhaps matches TRBD1 (5 bases). V was cut by 8 bases and J by 6 bases, with 13 bases left in between. The germline gives CDR1 MDHEN, CDR2 SYDVKM. The CDR3 contains 12 residues.

The CDR3, as DNA: TGCGCCAGCAGCTTTAGGAGGGGGTTCACAACTAATGAAAAACTGTTTTTT. Protein sequence: CASSFRRGFTTNEKLFF. The chain recombines TRBV5-1 with TRBJ1-4, with D possibly being TRBD1 (6 bases). CDR3 length equals 17 residues. Germline values: CDR1 SGHRS, CDR2 YFSETQ. The ends were cut back, 2 bases at V and 0 bases at J, with 14 bases in the middle.

V and J are TRBV7-2 and TRBJ2-5; 8 bases agree with TRBD2. After removal of 2 bases from V and 5 bases from J, the junction contained 7 bases not matched to a gene. Per the germline V gene, CDR1 is SGHTA and CDR2 is FQGNSA. The CDR3 spans 15 residues. CDR3 DNA: TGTGCCAGCAGCTTAACGGGACTAGGGTCTGAGACCCAGTACTTC. Its protein is CASSLTGLGSETQYF.

V gene TRBV28 combines with J gene TRBJ1-2; TRBD1 aligns across 10 bases. CDR1 and CDR2 (germline): MDHEN, SYDVKM. CDR3 size: 15 residues. Trimming removed 3 bases from V and 4 bases from J; junction bases left unmatched: 5. The DNA of the CDR3 is TGTGCCAGCAGTTTTGACAGGGGGCTTGGCTATGGCTACACCTTC. Its protein is CASSFDRGLGYGYTF.

The CDR3 loop is CASSPTPGLAYEQYF. The CDR3 DNA reads as TGTGCCAGCAGCCCGACCCCCGGACTTGCGTACGAGCAGTACTTC. The genes are TRBV7-2 and TRBJ2-7; the D gene is possibly TRBD2 (5 bases). This CDR3 contains 15 residues. From germline, CDR1 is SGHTA and CDR2 FQGNSA. V lost 5 bases, J lost 4 bases, and 18 bases lay in between.

This clone came up once. This chain joins TRBV5-1 and TRBJ1-1, with D unclear. CDR3 size: 13 residues. Trimming took 7 bases from V and 5 from J, leaving 15 bases between them. Germline values: CDR1 SGHRS, CDR2 YFSETQ. CDR3 amino acids: CASRLVLGTEAFF. CDR3 DNA sequence: TGCGCCAGCCGGCTTGTGTTGGGAACTGAAGCTTTCTTT.

This chain uses TRBV27 with TRBJ1-6; D possibly corresponds to TRBD1 (6 bases). The germline V and J ends were trimmed by 3 bases and 5 bases, with 8 bases remaining between them. The germline gives CDR1 MNHEY, CDR2 SMNVEV (reference sequence). CDR3 length: 14 amino acids. In nucleotides, the CDR3 is TGTGCCAGCAGTTTGGGGGCGAATAATTCACCCCTCCACTTT. This codes for CASSLGANNSPLHF.

This chain links TRBV7-8 with TRBJ1-3; D unclear. This CDR3 has 18 residues. Trimming stripped 3 bases from V and 0 bases from J, with 18 bases between. CDR1 and CDR2 (germline): SGHVS, FQNEAQ. The CDR3 reads CASSLRLRTNVSGNTIYF. CDR3 DNA: TGTGCCAGCAGCTTGAGGTTGCGAACAAATGTCTCTGGAAACACCATATATTTT.

The chain carries TRBV5-1 and TRBJ1-2; D perhaps matches TRBD1 (5 bases). Germline CDR1 and CDR2: SGHRS and YFSETQ. The germline V and J ends were trimmed by 2 bases and 0 bases, with 8 bases remaining between them. The length of the CDR3 is 14 residues. For the CDR3, the DNA is TGCGCCAGCAGCTTAGACAGCCCTAACTATGGCTACACCTTC. This translates into CASSLDSPNYGYTF.

The V and J genes are TRBV27 and TRBJ2-7; 11 bases line up with TRBD2. The ends lost 6 bases at V and 2 bases at J; junction bases unmatched: 6. The length of the CDR3 is 15 residues. Germline CDR1 is MNHEY and CDR2 is SMNVEV (reference sequence). For the CDR3, the DNA is TGTGCCAGCAGCCTCGGGACTAGCGGACCCTACGAGCAGTACTTC. This gives the protein CASSLGTSGPYEQYF.

V gene TRBV5-6 combines with J gene TRBJ1-1, with 8 bases that match TRBD1. The CDR3 is 14 amino acids. Germline V CDR1 and CDR2: SGHDT, YYEEEE. V lost 0 bases to trimming and J lost 10 bases; unmatched junction nucleotides: 8. The CDR3 is CASSLDRGEWRAFF. The CDR3 coding sequence is TGTGCCAGCAGCTTGGACAGGGGGGAATGGAGAGCTTTCTTT.